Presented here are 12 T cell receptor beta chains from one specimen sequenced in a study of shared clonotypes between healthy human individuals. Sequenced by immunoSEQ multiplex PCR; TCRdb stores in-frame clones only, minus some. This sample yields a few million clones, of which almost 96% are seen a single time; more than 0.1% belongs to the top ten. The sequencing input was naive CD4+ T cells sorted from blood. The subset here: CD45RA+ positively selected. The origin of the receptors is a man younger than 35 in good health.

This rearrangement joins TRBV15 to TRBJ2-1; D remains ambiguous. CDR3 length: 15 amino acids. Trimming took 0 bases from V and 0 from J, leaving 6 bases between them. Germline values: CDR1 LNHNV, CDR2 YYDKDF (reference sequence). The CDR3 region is CATSRDKSSYNEQFF. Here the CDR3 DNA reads TGTGCCACCAGCAGAGATAAGAGCTCCTACAATGAGCAGTTCTTC.

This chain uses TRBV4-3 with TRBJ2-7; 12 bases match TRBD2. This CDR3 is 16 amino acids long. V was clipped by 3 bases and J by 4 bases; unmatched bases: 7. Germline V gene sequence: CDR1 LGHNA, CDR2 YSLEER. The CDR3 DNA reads TGCGCCAGCAGCCAGGCCCTAGCGGGAGGGCCGTACGAGCAGTACTTC. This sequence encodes CASSQALAGGPYEQYF.

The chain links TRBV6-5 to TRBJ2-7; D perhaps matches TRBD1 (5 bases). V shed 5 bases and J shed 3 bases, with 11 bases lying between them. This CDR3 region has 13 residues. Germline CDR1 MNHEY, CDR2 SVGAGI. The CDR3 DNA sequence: TGTGCCAGCAGTAGGGGCTTCGACTACGAGCAGTACTTC. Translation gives CASSRGFDYEQYF.

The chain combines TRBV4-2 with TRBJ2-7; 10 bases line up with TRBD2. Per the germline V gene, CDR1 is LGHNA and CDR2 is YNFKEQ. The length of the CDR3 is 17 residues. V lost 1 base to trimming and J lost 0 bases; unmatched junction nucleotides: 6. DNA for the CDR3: TGTGCCAGCAGCCAAGCCCGTAGCGGGGGGCACTCCTACGAGCAGTACTTC. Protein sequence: CASSQARSGGHSYEQYF.

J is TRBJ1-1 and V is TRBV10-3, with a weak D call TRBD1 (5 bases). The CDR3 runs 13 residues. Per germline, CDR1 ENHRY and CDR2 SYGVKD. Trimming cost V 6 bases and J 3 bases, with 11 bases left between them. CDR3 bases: TGTGCCATCAGCCTCCGGGGGGACACTGAAGCTTTCTTT. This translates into CAISLRGDTEAFF.

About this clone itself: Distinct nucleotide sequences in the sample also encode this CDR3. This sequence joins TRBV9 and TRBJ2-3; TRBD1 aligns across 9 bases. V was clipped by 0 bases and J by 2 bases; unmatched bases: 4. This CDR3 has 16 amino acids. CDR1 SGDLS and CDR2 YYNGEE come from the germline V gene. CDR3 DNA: TGTGCCAGCAGCGTAGGAGGGACAGGGTCCACAGATACGCAGTATTTT. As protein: CASSVGGTGSTDTQYF.

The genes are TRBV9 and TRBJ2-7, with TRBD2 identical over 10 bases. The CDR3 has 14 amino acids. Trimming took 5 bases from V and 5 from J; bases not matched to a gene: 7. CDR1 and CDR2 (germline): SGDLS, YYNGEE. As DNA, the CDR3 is TGTGCCAGCAGTGTTAGCGGGAGGCCTCACGAGCAGTACTTC. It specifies CASSVSGRPHEQYF. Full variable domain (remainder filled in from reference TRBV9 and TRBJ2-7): DSGVTQTPKHLITATGQRVTLRCSPRSGDLSVYWYQQSLDQGLQFLIQYYNGEERAKGNILERFSAQQFPDLHSELNLSSLELGDSALYFCASSVSGRPHEQYFGPGTRLTVT.

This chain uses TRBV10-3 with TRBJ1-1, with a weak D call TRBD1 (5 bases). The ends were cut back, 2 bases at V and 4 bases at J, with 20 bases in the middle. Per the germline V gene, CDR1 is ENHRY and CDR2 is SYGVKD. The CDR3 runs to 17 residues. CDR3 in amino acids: CAISEPAGGVESTEAFF. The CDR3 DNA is TGTGCCATCAGTGAGCCGGCTGGGGGAGTAGAAAGCACTGAAGCTTTCTTT.

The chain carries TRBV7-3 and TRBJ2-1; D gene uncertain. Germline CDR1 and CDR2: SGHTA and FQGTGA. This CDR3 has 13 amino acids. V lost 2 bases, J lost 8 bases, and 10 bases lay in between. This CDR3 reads CASSLESSYEQFF. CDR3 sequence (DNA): TGTGCCAGCAGCTTAGAGTCGAGCTATGAGCAGTTCTTC. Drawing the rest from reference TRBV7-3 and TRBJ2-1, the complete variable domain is GAGVSQTPSNKVTEKGKYVELRCDPISGHTALYWYRQSLGQGPEFLIYFQGTGAADDSGLPNDRFFAVRPEGSVSTLKIQRTERGDSAVYLCASSLESSYEQFFGPGTRLTVL.

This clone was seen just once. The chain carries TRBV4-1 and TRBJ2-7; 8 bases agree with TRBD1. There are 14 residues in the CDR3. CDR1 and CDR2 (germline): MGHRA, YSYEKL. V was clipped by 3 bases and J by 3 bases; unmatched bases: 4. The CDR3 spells CASSHDRGSYEQYF. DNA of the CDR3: TGCGCCAGCAGCCATGACAGGGGCAGCTACGAGCAGTACTTC.

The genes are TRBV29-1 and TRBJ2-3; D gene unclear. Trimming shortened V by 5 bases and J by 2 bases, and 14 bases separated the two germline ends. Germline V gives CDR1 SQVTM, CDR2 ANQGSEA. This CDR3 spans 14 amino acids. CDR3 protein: CSVSYGGYTDTQYF. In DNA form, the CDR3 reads TGCAGCGTTAGCTACGGCGGATACACAGATACGCAGTATTTT.

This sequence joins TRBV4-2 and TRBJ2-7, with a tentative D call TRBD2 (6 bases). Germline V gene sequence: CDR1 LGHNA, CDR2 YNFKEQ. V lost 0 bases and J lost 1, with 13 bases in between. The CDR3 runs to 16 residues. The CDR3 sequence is CASSQDLRGESYEQYF. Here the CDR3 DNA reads TGTGCCAGCAGCCAAGATCTACGCGGGGAGTCCTACGAGCAGTACTTC.